This T cell receptor beta chain was identified during a study of identical twins. Study conclusions and caveats: Modelling underestimated the level of out-of-frame TCR alpha sharing observed in monozygotic twins. For zero-insertion analyses, partial confounding could come from invariant MAIT and iNKT cells. In cord blood, abundant beta clonotypes had fewer insertions; memory showed no trend.

This clonotype appeared a few times. The antigen is not known. TCRdb re-called the 5' RACE reads through MiXCR, storing one row per CDR3 protein. The sample includes approximately 190,000 distinct CDR3 sequences, more than 15% of them seen just once. After removal of 0 bases from V and 3 bases from J, the junction contained 3 bases not matched to a gene. CDR1 and CDR2 from the germline V gene are SGHRS and YFSETQ. The CDR3 extends over 14 amino acids. The same data also contributed to another study, on T cells expressing NK-cell markers.

The chain recombines TRBV5-1 with TRBJ2-7, with TRBD1 matching over 7 bases. The TCR sequence derives from a woman aged 18-30 years in good health. The sequenced material came from CD8+ T cells sorted from blood. CDR3 sequence (DNA): TGCGCCAGCAGCTTGGCCGGGACAGTCTACGAGCAGTACTTC. The encoded protein is CASSLAGTVYEQYF.